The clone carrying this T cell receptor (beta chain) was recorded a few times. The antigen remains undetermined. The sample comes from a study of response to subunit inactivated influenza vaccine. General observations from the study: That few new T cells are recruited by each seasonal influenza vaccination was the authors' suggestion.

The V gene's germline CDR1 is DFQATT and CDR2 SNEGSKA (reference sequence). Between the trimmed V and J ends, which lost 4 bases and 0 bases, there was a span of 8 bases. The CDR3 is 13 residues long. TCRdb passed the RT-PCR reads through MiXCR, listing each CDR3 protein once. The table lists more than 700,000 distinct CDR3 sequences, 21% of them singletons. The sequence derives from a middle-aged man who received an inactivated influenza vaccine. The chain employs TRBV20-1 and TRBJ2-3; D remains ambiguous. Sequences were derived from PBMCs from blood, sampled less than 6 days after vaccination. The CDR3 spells CSATSVSTDTQYF. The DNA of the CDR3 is TGCAGTGCTACCTCTGTTAGCACAGATACGCAGTATTTT.